A single sample gave rise to the 13 T cell receptor beta chains below, sequenced in a study of blood T cells in healthy people across ages. PCR was performed a second time for about 7 to 11 cycles using a sample-barcoded 5' primer and a J-beta primer mix. TCRdb re-called the 5' RACE reads through MiXCR, storing one row per CDR3 protein. This sample yields around 580,000 distinct CDR3 sequences, of which around 48% are seen a single time; around 24% belongs to the top ten. The specimen sequenced was blood. The receptors come from an elderly man in good health.

The chain uses TRBV9 and TRBJ2-1, with unresolved D. CDR1 is SGDLS and CDR2 is YYNGEE in the germline V gene. The CDR3 totals 17 residues. V lost 0 bases and J lost 8, with 21 bases in between. The CDR3 DNA sequence: TGTGCCAGCAGCGTAGGAGGAAAACAGTCTATTCTCCATGAGCAGTTCTTC. Its translation: CASSVGGKQSILHEQFF.

This clonotype was seen ten or more times. The CDR3, as DNA: TGTGCCAGCAGTTCCTTAGCGGGAGGGCCCCAGTACTTC. It codes for CASSSLAGGPQYF. The chain couples TRBV6-5 to TRBJ2-5, with TRBD2 matching 11 bases. The CDR3 runs 13 residues. V was pared by 4 bases and J by 9 bases, with 4 bases of the junction left unmatched. Germline V gene data show CDR1 as MNHEY and CDR2 as SVGAGI.

V usage is TRBV29-1 and J usage is TRBJ2-7; the D is unclear. Germline CDR1 SQVTM, CDR2 ANQGSEA. The CDR3 totals 12 residues. The ends were cut back, 6 bases at V and 7 bases at J, with 16 bases in the middle. The CDR3 region is CSVAQPYNEQYF. The CDR3 DNA reads as TGCAGCGTAGCGCAACCTTACAATGAGCAGTACTTC.

The chain joins TRBV27 to TRBJ2-3; D gene uncertain. The V end was cut by 6 bases, the J end by 4 bases, with 17 bases between. CDR1 and CDR2 from the germline V gene are MNHEY and SMNVEV (reference sequence). CDR3 length equals 15 residues. For the CDR3, the DNA is TGTGCCAGCAGCCCCTCCCCGGGCGCCCCAGATACGCAGTATTTT. This translates into CASSPSPGAPDTQYF.

J is TRBJ2-3 and V is TRBV12-3 or TRBV12-4, with 7 bases identical to TRBD2. The CDR3 runs 15 residues. V lost 3 bases, J lost 0 bases, and 3 bases stayed unmatched. Here the CDR3 reads CASSFGGGSTDTQYF. CDR3 sequence (DNA): TGTGCCAGCAGTTTTGGCGGGGGTAGCACAGATACGCAGTATTTT.

This clonotype appeared many times. The chain employs TRBV11-1 and TRBJ2-3; possible D gene TRBD1, 6 bases. The CDR3 is made up of 12 amino acids. V lost 5 bases to trimming and J lost 5 bases, with 8 bases between them. Per the germline V gene, CDR1 is SGHAT and CDR2 is FQDESV (reference sequence). The CDR3 protein is CASSPQGDTQYF. The CDR3 region has the DNA TGTGCCAGCAGCCCACAGGGAGATACGCAGTATTTT.

Details on this clonotype: One base away lies a much larger clone, so this may be a sequencing read error. This chain uses TRBV7-2 with TRBJ2-1, with a weak D call TRBD2 (5 bases). This CDR3 has 12 amino acids. The germline V gene encodes CDR1 SGHTA and CDR2 FQGNSA. This chain's CDR3 is CASSLDEGERFF. CDR3 nucleotides: TGTGCCAGCAGCTTAGACGAGGGTGAGCGGTTCTTC.

This clonotype was seen more than once but under ten times. A much larger clone differs by one base, so this may be a read error. V usage is TRBV6-6 and J usage is TRBJ1-5, with D possibly being TRBD1 (5 bases). V was clipped by 6 bases and J by 4 bases, with 13 bases between them. In germline, CDR1 is MNHNY, CDR2 SVGAGI (reference sequence). The CDR3 has 14 residues. CDR3: CASRGDLGNQPQHF. CDR3 sequence (DNA): TGTGCCAGCAGGGGGGATTTGGGTAATCAGCCCCAGCATTTT.

This clonotype was counted a few times. The gene calls are TRBV13 and TRBJ2-7, with D hard to call. V was clipped by 5 bases and J by 4 bases, with 18 bases between them. CDR1 and CDR2 (germline): PRHDT, FYEKMQ (reference sequence). The CDR3 length is 15 residues. The CDR3 bases are TGTGCCAGCAGCCCACAAGGTGGGTACGCTTACGAGCAGTACTTC. Translated: CASSPQGGYAYEQYF. The full variable domain, completed using reference TRBV13 and TRBJ2-7, is AAGVIQSPRHLIKEKRETATLKCYPIPRHDTVYWYQQGPGQDPQFLISFYEKMQSDKGSIPDRFSAQQFSDYHSELNMSSLELGDSALYFCASSPQGGYAYEQYFGPGTRLTVT.

This chain uses TRBV4-3 with TRBJ2-3, with unresolved D. CDR3 length: 16 residues. The germline gives CDR1 LGHNA, CDR2 YSLEER. V lost 2 bases, J lost 2 bases, and 14 bases lay in between. CDR3 sequence (DNA): TGCGCCAGCAGCCAATTAGGTACCATCGACACAGATACGCAGTATTTT. Its protein is CASSQLGTIDTDTQYF.

The V gene is TRBV5-1, the J gene TRBJ1-4; 10 nucleotides match TRBD1. Germline CDR1 reads SGHRS; CDR2 reads YFSETQ. V shed 4 bases and J 0 bases; nucleotides not matched to a gene: 6. This CDR3 comprises 17 residues. CDR3 amino acids: CASSLTGGYATNEKLFF. The DNA for the CDR3 is TGCGCCAGCAGCCTGACAGGGGGCTATGCAACTAATGAAAAACTGTTTTTT.

The rearrangement uses TRBV21-1 and TRBJ2-1. TRBV21-1 constitutes a pseudogene. The CDR3 length is 11 residues. The CDR3 here is CASISSYEQFF. The CDR3, as DNA: TGTGCCAGCATCAGCAGCTACGAGCAGTTCTTC.

The chain employs TRBV7-2 and TRBJ2-5; TRBD2 might be the D (7 bases). The J call is uncertain, as TRBJ2-7 better fits the DNA end. Germline CDR1 is SGHTA and CDR2 is FQGNSA. This CDR3 comprises 16 residues. The CDR3 region is CASSYNLGGGDYEQYF. The DNA of the CDR3 is TGTGCCAGCAGCTACAATTTAGGGGGGGGAGACTACGAGCAGTACTTC.